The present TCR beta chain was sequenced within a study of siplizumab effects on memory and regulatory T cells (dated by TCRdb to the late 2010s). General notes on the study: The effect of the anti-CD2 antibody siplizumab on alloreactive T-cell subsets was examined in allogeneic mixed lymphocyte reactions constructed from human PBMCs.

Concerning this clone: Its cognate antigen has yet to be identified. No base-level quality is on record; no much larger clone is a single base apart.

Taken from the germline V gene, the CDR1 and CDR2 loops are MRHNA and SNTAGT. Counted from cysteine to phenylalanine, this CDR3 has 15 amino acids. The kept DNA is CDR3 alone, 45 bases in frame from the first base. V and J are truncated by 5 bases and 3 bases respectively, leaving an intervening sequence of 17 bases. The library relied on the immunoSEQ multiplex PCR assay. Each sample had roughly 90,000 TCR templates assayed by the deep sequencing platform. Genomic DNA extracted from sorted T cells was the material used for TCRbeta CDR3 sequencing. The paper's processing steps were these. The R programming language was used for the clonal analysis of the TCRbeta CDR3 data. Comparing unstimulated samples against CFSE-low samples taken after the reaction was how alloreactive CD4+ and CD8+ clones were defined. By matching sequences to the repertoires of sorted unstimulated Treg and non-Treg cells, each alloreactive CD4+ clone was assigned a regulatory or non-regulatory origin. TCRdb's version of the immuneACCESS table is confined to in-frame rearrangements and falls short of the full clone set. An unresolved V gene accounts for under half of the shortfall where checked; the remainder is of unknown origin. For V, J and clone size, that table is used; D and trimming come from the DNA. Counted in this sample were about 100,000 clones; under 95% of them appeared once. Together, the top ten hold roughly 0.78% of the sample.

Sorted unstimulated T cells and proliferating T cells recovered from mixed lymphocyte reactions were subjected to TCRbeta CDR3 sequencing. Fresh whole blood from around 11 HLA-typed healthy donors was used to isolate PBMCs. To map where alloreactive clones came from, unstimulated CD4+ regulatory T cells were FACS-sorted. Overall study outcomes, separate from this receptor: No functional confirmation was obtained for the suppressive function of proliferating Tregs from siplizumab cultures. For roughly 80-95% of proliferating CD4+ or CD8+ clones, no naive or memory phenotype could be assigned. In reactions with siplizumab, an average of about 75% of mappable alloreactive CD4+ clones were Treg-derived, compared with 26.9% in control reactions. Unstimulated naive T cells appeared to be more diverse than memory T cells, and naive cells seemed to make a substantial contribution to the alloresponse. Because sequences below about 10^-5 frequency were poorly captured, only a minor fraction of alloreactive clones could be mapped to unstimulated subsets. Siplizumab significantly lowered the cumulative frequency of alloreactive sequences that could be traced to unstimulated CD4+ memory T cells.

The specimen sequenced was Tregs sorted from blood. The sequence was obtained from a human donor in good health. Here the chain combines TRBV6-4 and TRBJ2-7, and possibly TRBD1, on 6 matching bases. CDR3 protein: CASSPEAGAHYEQYF. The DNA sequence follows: TGTGCCAGCAGTCCAGAGGCAGGGGCTCACTACGAGCAGTACTTC.